The rows below give T cell receptor beta chains drawn from one sample of a study of shared clonotypes between healthy human individuals. The data were produced by immunoSEQ multiplex PCR, yet TCRdb's version contains in-frame clones alone and is incomplete. The table has hundreds of thousands of clones, roughly three quarters seen once. The sequencing input was PBMCs. The receptors were gathered from a woman aged 40 to 49 in good health. Some clones in this sample may be carry-over from other donors' samples. Both conserved end residues are part of each CDR3. The D gene is left open where the match is weak.

CDR3aa: CASSLDRGDDTQYF
j_gene: TRBJ2-3
d_gene: TRBD1
v_gene: TRBV5-1

CDR3aa: CASSGDGSSYNEQFF
j_gene: TRBJ2-1
d_gene: .
v_gene: TRBV9

CDR3aa: CASSDHRSGGELFF
j_gene: TRBJ2-2
d_gene: .
v_gene: TRBV2

CDR3aa: CASSPQGLAKYNEQFF
j_gene: TRBJ2-1
d_gene: TRBD2
v_gene: TRBV28

CDR3aa: CASSPIGVGETQYF
j_gene: TRBJ2-5
d_gene: .
v_gene: TRBV10-2

CDR3aa: CAWRMGGGDTEELFF
j_gene: TRBJ2-2
d_gene: TRBD2
v_gene: TRBV30

CDR3aa: CASSFARGSEKLFF
j_gene: TRBJ1-4
d_gene: .
v_gene: TRBV7-2

CDR3aa: CASSKAQGKLFF
j_gene: TRBJ1-4
d_gene: .
v_gene: TRBV28

CDR3aa: CASSDLLAGENNEQFF
j_gene: TRBJ2-1
d_gene: TRBD2
v_gene: TRBV9

CDR3aa: CASSALAAGSTDTQYF
j_gene: TRBJ2-3
d_gene: .
v_gene: TRBV28

CDR3aa: CASGLATGADGYTF
j_gene: TRBJ1-2
d_gene: TRBD1
v_gene: TRBV28

CDR3aa: CASSSWAGADGEPFF
j_gene: TRBJ2-2
d_gene: .
v_gene: TRBV11-2

CDR3aa: CASSPAGGTNEKLFF
j_gene: TRBJ1-4
d_gene: TRBD1
v_gene: TRBV28

CDR3aa: CASSLRGTSGRSREQFF
j_gene: TRBJ2-1
d_gene: TRBD2
v_gene: TRBV7-3

CDR3aa: CASSFVRGGGLGLSYEQYF
j_gene: TRBJ2-7
d_gene: TRBD2
v_gene: TRBV7-2

CDR3aa: CASSLGPSYEQYF
j_gene: TRBJ2-7
d_gene: .
v_gene: TRBV27

CDR3aa: CASSQSSYEQYF
j_gene: .
d_gene: .
v_gene: TRBV6-6

CDR3aa: CASSVGAKLLNEKLFF
j_gene: TRBJ1-4
d_gene: .
v_gene: TRBV9

CDR3aa: CASSPHTIGELFF
j_gene: TRBJ2-2
d_gene: .
v_gene: TRBV7-2

CDR3aa: CASSAGHIQETQYF
j_gene: TRBJ2-5
d_gene: .
v_gene: TRBV9

CDR3aa: CASSYPPGSTYEQYF
j_gene: TRBJ2-7
d_gene: .
v_gene: TRBV2

CDR3aa: CASSYDGDNYGYTF
j_gene: TRBJ1-2
d_gene: .
v_gene: TRBV6-5

CDR3aa: CASSGQSYNEQFF
j_gene: TRBJ2-1
d_gene: .
v_gene: TRBV11-2

CDR3aa: CSVVVAGLGTEAFF
j_gene: TRBJ1-1
d_gene: .
v_gene: TRBV29-1

CDR3aa: CAISESTPWTSGSYEQYF
j_gene: TRBJ2-7
d_gene: TRBD2
v_gene: TRBV10-3

CDR3aa: CASSRLLSGANVLTF
j_gene: TRBJ2-6
d_gene: .
v_gene: TRBV7-9

CDR3aa: CASSLSSGRALETQYF
j_gene: TRBJ2-5
d_gene: TRBD2
v_gene: TRBV5-1

CDR3aa: CASSPQGGPSLFTDTQYF
j_gene: TRBJ2-3
d_gene: .
v_gene: TRBV2

CDR3aa: CARLHLTLTGGGYEQYF
j_gene: TRBJ2-7
d_gene: TRBD1
v_gene: TRBV19

CDR3aa: CSVVRQGFNTEAFF
j_gene: TRBJ1-1
d_gene: .
v_gene: TRBV29-1

CDR3aa: CSVDSPGGSYEQYF
j_gene: TRBJ2-7
d_gene: TRBD1
v_gene: TRBV29-1

CDR3aa: CAWSGASDTQYF
j_gene: TRBJ2-3
d_gene: .
v_gene: TRBV30

CDR3aa: CASSGDYWYEQYF
j_gene: TRBJ2-7
d_gene: TRBD2
v_gene: TRBV19

CDR3aa: CASSSTGSSYEQYF
j_gene: TRBJ2-7
d_gene: .
v_gene: TRBV13

CDR3aa: CASSLLGGRAYEQYF
j_gene: TRBJ2-7
d_gene: .
v_gene: TRBV5-1